Below, one T cell receptor beta chain is given with its context. Its antigen is undetermined. The entry originates in a study of brain T cells in children with intractable seizures. General observations from the study: Patients' HCMV serostatus was unknown; virus specificity rests on CDR3 similarity alone. Pre- and post-surgery blood differed in depth, so pre-surgery absences may be undersampling.

TCRdb's copy holds only in-frame clones and misses some; the assay was immunoSEQ multiplex PCR. The sample shows 110,000 or so clones, 94% of them seen only once. Only cases whose brain tissue showed the highest T cell transcript signatures were sequenced. The V gene's germline CDR1 is LNHNV and CDR2 YYDKDF (reference sequence). The V end lost 5 bases, the J end lost 6 bases, and 11 bases lay between the germline ends. This CDR3 spans 14 amino acids. The genes are TRBV15 and TRBJ1-6, with D hard to call. The clonotype comes from a boy younger than two with hemimegalencephaly and intractable seizures. Sequenced material: peripheral blood, taken at surgery. The CDR3: CATSHSRINSPLHF. CDR3 DNA: TGTGCCACCAGCCATTCTCGGATTAATTCACCCCTCCACTTT. The full variable domain, with the rest looked up from reference TRBV15 and TRBJ1-6, is DAMVIQNPRYQVTQFGKPVTLSCSQTLNHNVMYWYQQKSSQAPKLLFHYYDKDFNNEADTPDNFQSRRPNTSFCFLDIRSPGLGDTAMYLCATSHSRINSPLHFGNGTRLTVT.